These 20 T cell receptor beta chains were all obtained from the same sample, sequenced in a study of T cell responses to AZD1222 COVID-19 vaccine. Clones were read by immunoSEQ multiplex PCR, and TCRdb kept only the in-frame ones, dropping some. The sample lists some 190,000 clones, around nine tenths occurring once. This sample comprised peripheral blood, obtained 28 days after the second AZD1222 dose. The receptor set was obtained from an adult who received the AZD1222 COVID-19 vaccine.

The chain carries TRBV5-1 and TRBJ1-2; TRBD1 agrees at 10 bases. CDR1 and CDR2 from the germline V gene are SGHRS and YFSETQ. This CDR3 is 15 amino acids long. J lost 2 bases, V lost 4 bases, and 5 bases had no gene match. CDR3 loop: CASSGGQGGNYGYTF. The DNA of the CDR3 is TGCGCCAGCAGCGGCGGACAGGGGGGAAACTATGGCTACACCTTC.

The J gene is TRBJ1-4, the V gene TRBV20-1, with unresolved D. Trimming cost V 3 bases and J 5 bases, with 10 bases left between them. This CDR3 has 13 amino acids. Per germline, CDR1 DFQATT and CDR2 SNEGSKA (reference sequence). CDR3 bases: TGCAGTGCTAGTAGGCAGCAGAATGAAAAACTGTTTTTT. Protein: CSASRQQNEKLFF.

The CDR3 sequence is CASSLYPKREQFF. CDR3 DNA: TGTGCCAGCAGCTTATATCCAAAGCGGGAGCAGTTCTTC. This chain uses TRBV7-3 with TRBJ2-1; the D gene is possibly TRBD2 (5 bases). V was clipped by 2 bases and J by 10 bases, with 12 bases between them. The CDR3 totals 13 residues. Germline V gives CDR1 SGHTA, CDR2 FQGTGA.

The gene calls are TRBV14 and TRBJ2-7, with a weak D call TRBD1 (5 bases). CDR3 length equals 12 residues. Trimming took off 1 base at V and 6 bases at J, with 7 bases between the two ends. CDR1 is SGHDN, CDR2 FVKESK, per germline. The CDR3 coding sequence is TGTGCCAGCAGCCAAGCAGGGTCCGAGCAGTACTTC. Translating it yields CASSQAGSEQYF. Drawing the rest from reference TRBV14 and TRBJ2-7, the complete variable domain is EAGVTQFPSHSVIEKGQTVTLRCDPISGHDNLYWYRRVMGKEIKFLLHFVKESKQDESGMPNNRFLAERTGGTYSTLKVQPAELEDSGVYFCASSQAGSEQYFGPGTRLTVT.

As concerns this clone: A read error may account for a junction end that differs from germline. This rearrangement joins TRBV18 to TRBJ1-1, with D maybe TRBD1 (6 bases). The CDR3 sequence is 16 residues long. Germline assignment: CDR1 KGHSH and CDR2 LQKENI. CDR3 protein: CASSPPPRQENTEAFF. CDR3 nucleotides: TGTGCCAGCTCGCCACCTCCTAGACAGGAGAACACTGAAGCTTTCTTT. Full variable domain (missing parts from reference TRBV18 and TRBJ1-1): NAGVMQNPRHLVRRRGQEARLRCSPMKGHSHVYWYRQLPEEGLKFMVYLQKENIIDESGMPKERFSAEFPKEGPSILRIQQVVRGDSAAYFCASSPPPRQENTEAFFGQGTRLTVV.

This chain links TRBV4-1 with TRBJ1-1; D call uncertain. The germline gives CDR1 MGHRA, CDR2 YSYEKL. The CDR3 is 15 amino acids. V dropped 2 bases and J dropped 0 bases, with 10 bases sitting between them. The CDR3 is CASSQPQAVNTEAFF. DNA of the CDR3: TGCGCCAGCAGCCAACCGCAGGCAGTGAACACTGAAGCTTTCTTT.

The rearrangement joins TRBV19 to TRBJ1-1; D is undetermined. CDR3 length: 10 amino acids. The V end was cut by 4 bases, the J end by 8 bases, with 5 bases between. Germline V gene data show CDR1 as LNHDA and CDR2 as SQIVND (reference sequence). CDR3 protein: CASSNREAFF. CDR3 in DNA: TGTGCCAGTAGTAACAGAGAAGCTTTCTTT.

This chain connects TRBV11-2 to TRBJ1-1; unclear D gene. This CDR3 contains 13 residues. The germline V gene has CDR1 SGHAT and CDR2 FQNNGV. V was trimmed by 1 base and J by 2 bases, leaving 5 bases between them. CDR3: CASSLVRNTEAFF. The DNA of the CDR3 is TGTGCCAGCAGCTTAGTCAGAAACACTGAAGCTTTCTTT.

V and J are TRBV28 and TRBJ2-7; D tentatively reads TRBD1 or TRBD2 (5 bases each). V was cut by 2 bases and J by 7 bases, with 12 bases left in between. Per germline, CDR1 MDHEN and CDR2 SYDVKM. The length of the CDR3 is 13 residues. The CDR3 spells CASSLGTRGEQYF. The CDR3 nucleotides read TGTGCCAGCAGTTTAGGGACCCGCGGAGAGCAGTACTTC.

CDR3 region: CASRRDTLADTQYF. The CDR3 nucleotides are TGCGCCAGCCGACGGGACACTCTGGCAGATACGCAGTATTTT. The rearrangement joins TRBV10-2 to TRBJ2-3, with D possibly being TRBD1 (6 bases). Per the germline V gene, CDR1 is WSHSY and CDR2 is SAAADI. The CDR3 runs to 14 residues. The V end lost 8 bases, the J end lost 4 bases, and 16 bases lay between the germline ends.

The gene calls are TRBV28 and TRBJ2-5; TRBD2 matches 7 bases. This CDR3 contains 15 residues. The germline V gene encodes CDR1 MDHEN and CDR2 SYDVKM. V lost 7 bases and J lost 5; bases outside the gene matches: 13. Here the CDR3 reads CASTPAGMGGETQYF. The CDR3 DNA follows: TGTGCCAGCACCCCCGCGGGCATGGGGGGGGAGACCCAGTACTTC.

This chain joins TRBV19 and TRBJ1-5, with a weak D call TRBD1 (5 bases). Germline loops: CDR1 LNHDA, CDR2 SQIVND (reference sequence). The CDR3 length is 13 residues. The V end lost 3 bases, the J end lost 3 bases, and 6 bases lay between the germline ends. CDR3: CASSMTVNQPQHF. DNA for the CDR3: TGTGCCAGTAGTATGACAGTCAATCAGCCCCAGCATTTT.

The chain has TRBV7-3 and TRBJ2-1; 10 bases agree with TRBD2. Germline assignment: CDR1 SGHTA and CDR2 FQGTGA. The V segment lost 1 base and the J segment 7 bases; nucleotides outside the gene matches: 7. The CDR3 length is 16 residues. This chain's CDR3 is CASSLMGLAGANEQFF. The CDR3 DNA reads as TGTGCCAGCAGCTTAATGGGGCTAGCGGGAGCGAATGAGCAGTTCTTC.

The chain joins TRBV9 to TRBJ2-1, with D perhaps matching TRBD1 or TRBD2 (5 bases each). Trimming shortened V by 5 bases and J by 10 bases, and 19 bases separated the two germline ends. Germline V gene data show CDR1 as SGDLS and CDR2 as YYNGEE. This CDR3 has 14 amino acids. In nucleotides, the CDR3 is TGTGCCAGCAGTACTGGGGGTACTGGTCTCGAGCAGTTCTTC. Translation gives CASSTGGTGLEQFF.

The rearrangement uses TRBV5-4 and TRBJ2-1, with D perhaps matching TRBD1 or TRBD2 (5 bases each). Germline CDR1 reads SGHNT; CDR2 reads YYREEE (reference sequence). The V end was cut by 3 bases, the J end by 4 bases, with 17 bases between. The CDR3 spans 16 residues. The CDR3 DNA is TGTGCCAGCAGCTCTCACTCCGGGGCCTTTTACAATGAGCAGTTCTTC. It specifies CASSSHSGAFYNEQFF.

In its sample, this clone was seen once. The CDR3 DNA follows: TGTGCCAGCAGCGACCGACAGGGATATGAAGCTTTCTTT. It yields the protein CASSDRQGYEAFF. This sequence joins TRBV11-1 and TRBJ1-1; 7 bases are shared with TRBD1. Trimming at V came to 5 bases and at J to 7 bases, leaving 7 bases not matched to a gene. CDR1 and CDR2 (germline): SGHAT, FQDESV (reference sequence). CDR3 length: 13 residues.

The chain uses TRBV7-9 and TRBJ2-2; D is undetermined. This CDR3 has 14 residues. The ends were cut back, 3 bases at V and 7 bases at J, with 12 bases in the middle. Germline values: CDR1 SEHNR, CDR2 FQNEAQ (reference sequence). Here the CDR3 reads CASSLVLGNGELFF. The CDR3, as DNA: TGTGCCAGCAGCTTGGTGCTAGGAAACGGGGAGCTGTTTTTT.

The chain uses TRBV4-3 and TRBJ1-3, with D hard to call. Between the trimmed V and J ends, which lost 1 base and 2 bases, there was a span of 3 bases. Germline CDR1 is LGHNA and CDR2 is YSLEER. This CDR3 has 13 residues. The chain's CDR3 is CASSQVPGNTIYF. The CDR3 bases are TGCGCCAGCAGCCAAGTACCTGGAAACACCATATATTTT.

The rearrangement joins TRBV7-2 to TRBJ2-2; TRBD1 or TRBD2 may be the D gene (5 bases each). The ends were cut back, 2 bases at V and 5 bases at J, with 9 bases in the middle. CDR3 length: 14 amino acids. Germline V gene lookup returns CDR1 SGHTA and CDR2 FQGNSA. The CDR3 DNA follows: TGTGCCAGCAGCTTAAAGCGGACAACCGGGGAGCTGTTTTTT. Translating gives CASSLKRTTGELFF.

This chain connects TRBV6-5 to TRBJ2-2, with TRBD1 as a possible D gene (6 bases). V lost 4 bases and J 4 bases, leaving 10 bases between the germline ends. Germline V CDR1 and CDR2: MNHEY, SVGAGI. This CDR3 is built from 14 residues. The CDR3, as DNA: TGTGCCAGCAGTTCGACAGGAGGCACCGGGGAGCTGTTTTTT. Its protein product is CASSSTGGTGELFF.